Presented here are 9 T cell receptor beta chains from one specimen sequenced in a study of beta chain features in type 1 diabetes (dated by TCRdb to between 2018 and 2020). The paper as a whole reports these results and caveats: A moderate but significant shortening of TCRB CDR3 length was observed in type 1 diabetes patients in all four CD4+ subsets.

No antigen has been identified for these receptors. Preparation of the library involved the immunoSEQ multiplex PCR assay. The entire isolated RNA was reverse transcribed using the High Capacity cDNA Reverse Transcription Kit, and thus expressed TCRB transcripts were sequenced. TCRdb holds this immuneACCESS table with in-frame rearrangements only. Some clones are missing; in checked studies, unresolved V genes explain under half, and the rest has no known cause. The sample data list 250,000 to 300,000 clones, and around 24% of these were observed just once. Clones ranked in the top ten supply about 0.011% of the sample. The sample consisted of naive CD4+ T cells from blood. The cell subset or site tag for this specimen amounts to: true naive CD4+ T cells. The source of these receptors is a woman aged 30 to 39 with type 1 diabetes.

This chain links TRBV4-1 with TRBJ2-7, with 11 bases aligning to TRBD2. Germline V gene data show CDR1 as MGHRA and CDR2 as YSYEKL. CDR3 length equals 16 residues. V trimming: 0 bases; J trimming: 7 bases; junction bases outside the gene matches: 8. CDR3 region: CASSQDPRLAGKEQYF. The CDR3 region has the DNA TGCGCCAGCAGCCAAGATCCCCGACTAGCGGGAAAGGAGCAGTACTTC.

This clone was found a few times. The chain has TRBV19 and TRBJ2-7; 7 bases line up with TRBD2. This CDR3 comprises 13 residues. V was pared by 10 bases and J by 2 bases, with 8 bases of the junction left unmatched. The germline V gene encodes CDR1 LNHDA and CDR2 SQIVND (reference sequence). This CDR3 reads CATVSGPTYEQYF. For the CDR3, the DNA is TGTGCCACCGTTAGCGGGCCTACCTACGAGCAGTACTTC.

The table lists this clone with a few counts. The chain carries TRBV4-1 and TRBJ2-7; perhaps TRBD2 as D (5 bases). From germline, CDR1 is MGHRA and CDR2 YSYEKL. V was pared by 0 bases and J by 6 bases, with 12 bases between. The CDR3 covers 14 residues. For the CDR3, the DNA is TGCGCCAGCAGCCAAGAAGCGGTCGAGGTCGAGCAGTACTTC. As protein: CASSQEAVEVEQYF.

The chain employs TRBV7-2 and TRBJ1-2; a possible D gene is TRBD1 (6 bases). The CDR3 runs to 15 residues. Between the trimmed V and J ends, which lost 6 bases and 4 bases, there was a span of 18 bases. Germline CDR1 SGHTA, CDR2 FQGNSA. The CDR3 DNA is TGTGCCAGCAGGCCTAACCTACAGGGCTCCTATGGCTACACCTTC. It is translated as CASRPNLQGSYGYTF.

On this clone itself: The same CDR3 can be traced to other DNA sequences in this sample. V is TRBV30 and J is TRBJ1-5, with a tentative D call TRBD1 (5 bases). Germline V CDR1 and CDR2: GTSNPN, SVGIG (reference sequence). This CDR3 region has 13 residues. Trimming pared 2 bases from V and 2 bases from J, leaving 7 bases between. CDR3 DNA sequence: TGTGCCTGGAGTACCAGGGGCAATCAGCCCCAGCATTTT. As protein: CAWSTRGNQPQHF.

This clone was counted a few times. This chain links TRBV19 with TRBJ1-1, with 8 bases aligning to TRBD1. After removal of 7 bases from V and 0 bases from J, the junction contained 1 base not matched to a gene. Germline V gene lookup returns CDR1 LNHDA and CDR2 SQIVND (reference sequence). The CDR3 covers 13 residues. CDR3 region: CASMDRVNTEAFF. The CDR3 nucleotides read TGTGCCAGTATGGACAGGGTGAACACTGAAGCTTTCTTT.

This clone was seen a handful of times. The chain uses TRBV5-1 and TRBJ1-2, with a possible D match to TRBD1 (6 bases). V gave up 3 bases and J gave up 4 bases, with 10 bases separating them. CDR1 is SGHRS and CDR2 is YFSETQ in the germline V gene. This CDR3 has 13 amino acids. The DNA of the CDR3 is TGCGCCAGCAGCTCCTCGGACAGCTATGGCTACACCTTC. The encoded protein is CASSSSDSYGYTF.

The V gene is TRBV28, the J gene TRBJ2-7; 7 bases map to TRBD2. The CDR3 spans 15 residues. Losses at the gene ends were 5 bases for V and 0 bases for J; bases not matched to a gene: 7. The germline V gene has CDR1 MDHEN and CDR2 SYDVKM. The DNA for the CDR3 is TGTGCCAGCAGTCCTCTCGGCGGGAGCTCCTACGAGCAGTACTTC. Residues: CASSPLGGSSYEQYF.

Only a few counts were recorded for this clone. The sample has other DNA sequences that encode this CDR3 too. This chain connects TRBV30 to TRBJ2-6, with D unclear. V dropped 3 bases and J dropped 1 base, with 4 bases sitting between them. The CDR3 totals 13 residues. Germline assignment: CDR1 GTSNPN and CDR2 SVGIG (reference sequence). The CDR3 is CAWSGSGANVLTF. The CDR3 nucleotides are TGTGCCTGGAGCGGTTCTGGGGCCAACGTCCTGACTTTC.